Each of the 32 T cell receptor beta chains below was sequenced from the same sample in a study of persistence of HIV-infected CD4 T cells. This was the immunoSEQ version 4 assay in survey mode. Assay: immunoSEQ multiplex PCR; the TCRdb copy retains only in-frame clones and omits some. The table shows under 20,000 clones, with 65% occurring only once. No antigens are known for them. An overlapping HIV-1 Gag peptide pool stimulated these cells at roughly 0.97 ug/peptide/mL. Sorting of responding CD4+ T cells relied on upregulated CD40 ligand together with CD69. The sequencing used CD4+ T cells sorted from PBMCs after roughly 18-hour stimulation, collected from a patient who received antiretroviral therapy. The receptor set was obtained from an adult woman with HIV who was CMV-seropositive.

The chain recombines TRBV19 with TRBJ2-1; 10 positions agree with TRBD2. Germline assignment: CDR1 LNHDA and CDR2 SQIVND (reference sequence). The CDR3 length is 15 residues. Losses at the gene ends were 7 bases for V and 3 bases for J; bases not matched to a gene: 6. Written as DNA, the CDR3 is TGTGCCAGTACCCCTATAGCGGGGGGCTACAATGAGCAGTTCTTC. Amino acids: CASTPIAGGYNEQFF.

This chain uses TRBV19 with TRBJ2-2; possible D gene TRBD2, 5 bases. The germline V gene encodes CDR1 LNHDA and CDR2 SQIVND (reference sequence). This CDR3 is built from 16 residues. Trimming left V 0 bases short and J 7 bases short, with 15 bases between. CDR3: CASSIDPGVIIGELFF. CDR3 sequence (DNA): TGTGCCAGTAGTATAGATCCCGGGGTAATCATCGGGGAGCTGTTTTTT.

The V and J genes are TRBV19 and TRBJ2-7; maybe TRBD1 (5 bases). The CDR3 consists of 16 residues. The germline V gene encodes CDR1 LNHDA and CDR2 SQIVND (reference sequence). The ends were cut back, 1 base at V and 0 bases at J, with 13 bases in the middle. The CDR3 loop reads CASSIVSGQGSYEQYF. CDR3 nucleotide sequence: TGTGCCAGTAGTATAGTCTCAGGACAAGGCTCCTACGAGCAGTACTTC.

This rearrangement joins TRBV5-1 to TRBJ2-7; D uncertain. Trimming pared 4 bases from V and 2 bases from J, leaving 4 bases between. This CDR3 has 11 amino acids. Germline CDR1 reads SGHRS; CDR2 reads YFSETQ. The CDR3 DNA sequence: TGCGCCAGCAGCCTCGCCTACGAGCAGTACTTC. Its translation is CASSLAYEQYF.

This clone was picked up a small number of times. The chain couples TRBV6-6 to TRBJ1-2; 7 nucleotides align to TRBD1. V shed 4 bases, J shed 5 bases, and the junction held 7 bases outside the gene matches. This CDR3 contains 14 residues. Germline CDR1 and CDR2: MNHNY and SVGAGI (reference sequence). In DNA, the CDR3 is TGTGCCAGCAGTTTAGCCGGGACAGCGTATGGCTACACCTTC. The encoded protein is CASSLAGTAYGYTF.

This clone was seen a few times. The J gene is TRBJ1-5, the V gene TRBV7-3, with D possibly TRBD1 on 6 matching bases. V was cut by 2 bases and J by 5 bases, with 7 bases left in between. CDR1 SGHTA and CDR2 FQGTGA come from the germline V gene. The CDR3 consists of 13 residues. CDR3 region: CASSLAGDQPQHF. In nucleotides, the CDR3 is TGTGCCAGCAGCTTAGCAGGGGATCAGCCCCAGCATTTT.

This sequence joins TRBV6-5 and TRBJ1-1, with a tentative D call TRBD1 (6 bases). CDR3 length: 15 residues. The V end was cut by 0 bases, the J end by 6 bases, with 14 bases between. Germline V gives CDR1 MNHEY, CDR2 SVGAGI. CDR3: CASSYSTGQLSEAFF. CDR3 in DNA: TGTGCCAGCAGTTACTCGACAGGACAGCTATCTGAAGCTTTCTTT.

The chain couples TRBV6-1 to TRBJ1-2, with 7 bases aligning to TRBD1. V shed 1 base, J shed 7 bases, and the junction held 6 bases outside the gene matches. This CDR3 comprises 14 residues. CDR1 is MNHNS, CDR2 SASEGT, per germline. CDR3 DNA: TGTGCCAGCAGTGAAGGGAGGGGGCAGGGTGGCTACACCTTC. Its translation: CASSEGRGQGGYTF.

The chain has TRBV30 and TRBJ1-3; tentatively, D is TRBD1 (6 bases). Looked up from germline, CDR1 is GTSNPN and CDR2 is SVGIG (reference sequence). The CDR3 has 14 residues. The V and J ends lost 2 bases and 2 bases respectively, with 10 bases between them. CDR3 sequence reads: CAWSQGLPGNTIYF. CDR3 DNA sequence: TGTGCCTGGAGTCAGGGGCTGCCTGGAAACACCATATATTTT.

The chain joins TRBV28 to TRBJ2-6; D gene uncertain. The CDR3 runs to 14 residues. Germline CDR1 is MDHEN and CDR2 is SYDVKM. V was pared by 3 bases and J by 0 bases, with 3 bases between. In nucleotides, the CDR3 is TGTGCCAGCAGTTTCGTCTCTGGGGCCAACGTCCTGACTTTC. It specifies CASSFVSGANVLTF.

V is TRBV4-2 and J is TRBJ2-1; perhaps TRBD1 as D (5 bases). Per germline, CDR1 LGHNA and CDR2 YNFKEQ. The ends were cut back, 0 bases at V and 4 bases at J, with 16 bases in the middle. The CDR3 has 17 residues. The CDR3 region is CASSQDGAATRYNEQFF. In nucleotides, the CDR3 is TGTGCCAGCAGCCAAGATGGGGCCGCCACCCGATACAATGAGCAGTTCTTC.

V is TRBV19 and J is TRBJ1-4, with D perhaps matching TRBD1 (5 bases). Trimming left V 5 bases short and J 3 bases short, with 16 bases between. The CDR3 is made up of 16 amino acids. The germline gives CDR1 LNHDA, CDR2 SQIVND (reference sequence). The CDR3 loop is CASSDWGRLPNEKLFF. Here the CDR3 DNA reads TGTGCCAGTAGTGACTGGGGCCGACTGCCTAATGAAAAACTGTTTTTT. Complete variable domain (other parts from reference TRBV19 and TRBJ1-4): DGGITQSPKYLFRKEGQNVTLSCEQNLNHDAMYWYRQDPGQGLRLIYYSQIVNDFQKGDIAEGYSVSREKKESFPLTVTSAQKNPTAFYLCASSDWGRLPNEKLFFGSGTQLSVL.

This clone was counted a single time. The chain recombines TRBV30 with TRBJ1-6; D is possibly TRBD1 (6 bases). Germline CDR1 is GTSNPN and CDR2 is SVGIG (reference sequence). The CDR3 covers 15 residues. V dropped 1 base and J dropped 10 bases, with 17 bases sitting between them. The chain's CDR3 is CAWSEIGRGGSPLHF. CDR3 DNA: TGTGCCTGGAGTGAGATCGGCAGGGGAGGGTCACCCCTCCACTTT.

The gene calls are TRBV18 and TRBJ1-3; D remains ambiguous. Trimming took off 0 bases at V and 0 bases at J, with 9 bases between the two ends. The V gene's germline CDR1 is KGHSH and CDR2 LQKENI. The CDR3 is made up of 16 amino acids. The CDR3 nucleotides are TGTGCCAGCTCACCACCGTTCTCCATCTCTGGAAACACCATATATTTT. Translation: CASSPPFSISGNTIYF. Full variable domain (missing parts from reference TRBV18 and TRBJ1-3): NAGVMQNPRHLVRRRGQEARLRCSPMKGHSHVYWYRQLPEEGLKFMVYLQKENIIDESGMPKERFSAEFPKEGPSILRIQQVVRGDSAAYFCASSPPFSISGNTIYFGEGSWLTVV.

This clone counts as medium-sized (0.01 to 0.1%). The chain recombines TRBV6-6 with TRBJ2-5, with D perhaps being TRBD1 or TRBD2 (5 bases each). The CDR3 consists of 15 residues. From germline, CDR1 is MNHNY and CDR2 SVGAGI (reference sequence). Trimming took off 4 bases at V and 5 bases at J, with 17 bases between the two ends. The CDR3 here is CASSSGEGRWETQYF. CDR3 sequence (DNA): TGTGCCAGCAGTTCCGGCGAGGGGCGCTGGGAGACCCAGTACTTC.

The genes are TRBV5-1 and TRBJ2-3, with 7 nucleotides matching TRBD1. J lost 4 bases, V lost 3 bases, and 5 bases had no gene match. This CDR3 has 14 amino acids. Germline values: CDR1 SGHRS, CDR2 YFSETQ. CDR3: CASSSGTDADTQYF. CDR3 bases: TGCGCCAGCAGCTCCGGGACAGACGCAGATACGCAGTATTTT.

The rearrangement uses TRBV5-1 and TRBJ1-1; D uncertain. The germline V and J ends were trimmed by 2 bases and 0 bases, with 11 bases remaining between them. This CDR3 has 15 amino acids. The V gene's germline CDR1 is SGHRS and CDR2 YFSETQ. CDR3 nucleotide sequence: TGCGCCAGCAGCTTAGAAGGGCCCCTGAACACTGAAGCTTTCTTT. This encodes CASSLEGPLNTEAFF.

This chain connects TRBV9 to TRBJ2-1; the match to TRBD2 covers 9 bases. This CDR3 has 17 residues. V gave up 0 bases and J gave up 2 bases; unmatched junction bases: 6. The germline gives CDR1 SGDLS, CDR2 YYNGEE. CDR3 amino acids: CASSVGGSGGAYNEQFF. CDR3 nucleotide sequence: TGTGCCAGCAGCGTAGGGGGTAGCGGGGGTGCCTACAATGAGCAGTTCTTC.

This chain links TRBV2 with TRBJ2-3, with 12 positions matching TRBD2. The CDR3 consists of 16 residues. The V gene end was trimmed by 5 bases and the J gene end by 6 bases; junction bases not matched to a gene: 9. Germline V gene lookup returns CDR1 SNHLY and CDR2 FYNNEI. CDR3 DNA: TGTGCCAGCAGTAAGATGACTAGCGGGGGTTCCGATACGCAGTATTTT. This codes for CASSKMTSGGSDTQYF.

This chain uses TRBV5-6 with TRBJ1-3; maybe TRBD1 (5 bases). Germline V gene sequence: CDR1 SGHDT, CDR2 YYEEEE. CDR3 length: 11 amino acids. Trimming took off 0 bases at V and 11 bases at J, with 6 bases between the two ends. CDR3 bases: TGTGCCAGCAGCTTGGCGGGGGCCATATATTTT. It specifies CASSLAGAIYF.

The chain recombines TRBV10-1 with TRBJ2-3; 13 bases align to TRBD2. From germline, CDR1 is WNHNN and CDR2 SYGVQD (reference sequence). This CDR3 is built from 16 residues. Trimming removed 3 bases from V and 1 base from J; junction bases left unmatched: 1. The CDR3 protein is CASSDTSGGGTDTQYF. CDR3 DNA: TGCGCCAGCAGTGATACTAGCGGGGGGGGCACAGATACGCAGTATTTT.

The chain recombines TRBV5-1 with TRBJ2-7; possible D gene TRBD2, 5 bases. The V gene's germline CDR1 is SGHRS and CDR2 YFSETQ. The CDR3 covers 14 residues. V shed 0 bases and J shed 6 bases, with 13 bases lying between them. CDR3 loop: CASSLEGRWGEQYV. CDR3 in DNA: TGCGCCAGCAGCTTGGAAGGGAGATGGGGCGAGCAGTACGTC.

The chain couples TRBV2 to TRBJ1-6, with 7 nucleotides matching TRBD1. The length of the CDR3 is 15 residues. Looked up from germline, CDR1 is SNHLY and CDR2 is FYNNEI. V was clipped by 6 bases and J by 6 bases; unmatched bases: 8. The CDR3 DNA is TGTGCCAGCAGAAGGGAGGGGGCTGGTAATTCACCCCTCCACTTT. This gives the protein CASRREGAGNSPLHF.

This clone has just a few counts. The DNA of the CDR3 is TGTGCCAGCAGCATTGGGGGGGACAGGGGTAATTCACCCCTCCACTTT. Translating it yields CASSIGGDRGNSPLHF. The chain has TRBV7-2 and TRBJ1-6; TRBD1 matches 10 bases. Trimming removed 5 bases from V and 6 bases from J; junction bases left unmatched: 7. Germline V gene data show CDR1 as SGHTA and CDR2 as FQGNSA. The CDR3 totals 16 residues.

The chain recombines TRBV16 with TRBJ1-6; D not certain. This CDR3 is built from 15 residues. V lost 2 bases to trimming and J lost 9 bases, with 14 bases between them. The germline V gene has CDR1 KGHSY and CDR2 FQNENV. DNA for the CDR3: TGTGCCAGCAGCCAAGAGACAACTGCAGGTTCACCCCTCCACTTT. This encodes CASSQETTAGSPLHF.

Only one count was recorded for this clone. The chain uses TRBV9 and TRBJ2-7; TRBD1 agrees at 8 bases. CDR1 is SGDLS and CDR2 is YYNGEE in the germline V gene. V lost 4 bases and J lost 4; bases outside the gene matches: 10. This CDR3 has 15 residues. CDR3 protein: CASSLVYRGKYEQYV. For the CDR3, the DNA is TGTGCCAGCAGCCTGGTGTACAGGGGGAAATACGAGCAGTACGTC.

This clone turned up a few times. V and J are TRBV27 and TRBJ1-6; 8 nucleotides match TRBD1. The V segment lost 7 bases and the J segment 7 bases; nucleotides outside the gene matches: 9. The CDR3 is 15 amino acids. From germline, CDR1 is MNHEY and CDR2 SMNVEV (reference sequence). CDR3 DNA: TGTGCCAGCACCCCGGACAGGGCCGACAATTCACCCCTCCACTTT. It encodes CASTPDRADNSPLHF.

For this clone: A much bigger clone sits one base away, suggesting this may be a read error. Other nucleotide sequences in the sample specify the same CDR3. V is TRBV18 and J is TRBJ1-1; D call uncertain. The V gene lost 2 bases and the J gene lost 7 bases, with 8 bases spanning the gap. The CDR3 spans 12 residues. Germline V gives CDR1 KGHSH, CDR2 LQKENI. CDR3 bases: TGTGCCAGCTCACCAGTCGGAGGTGAAGCTTTCTTT. It codes for CASSPVGGEAFF.

The chain combines TRBV3-1 (or the pseudogene TRBV3-2) with TRBJ1-2; D is unresolved. This CDR3 has 14 amino acids. Trimming removed 0 bases at V and 7 bases at J, with 12 bases between. Germline lookup yields CDR1 LGHDT and CDR2 YNNKEL (reference sequence). CDR3 sequence reads: CASSQEGSRLGYTF. CDR3 in DNA: TGTGCCAGCAGCCAAGAGGGTAGCCGGCTTGGCTACACCTTC.

This chain uses TRBV18 with TRBJ1-4; D unclear. Trimming took off 3 bases at V and 4 bases at J, with 15 bases between the two ends. This CDR3 spans 16 amino acids. CDR1 and CDR2 (germline): KGHSH, LQKENI. The CDR3 nucleotides are TGTGCCAGCTCACCGCAGCGCGCCGCTGGTAATGAAAAACTGTTTTTT. Protein sequence: CASSPQRAAGNEKLFF.

About this clone itself: In the same sample, other DNA sequences code for this CDR3. The V and J genes are TRBV19 and TRBJ1-3; the match to TRBD1 covers 9 bases. Germline V CDR1 and CDR2: LNHDA, SQIVND (reference sequence). This CDR3 region has 15 residues. The junction had 4 bases not matched to a gene; V was cut back by 6 bases and J by 1 base. The CDR3 reads CASSRDRGSGNTIYF. CDR3 nucleotide sequence: TGTGCCAGTAGCCGTGACAGGGGGTCTGGAAACACCATATATTTT.

This clone has a handful of counts. The J gene is TRBJ1-2, the V gene TRBV7-6, with D tentatively TRBD1 (6 bases). The germline gives CDR1 SGHVS, CDR2 FNYEAQ. V was cut by 6 bases and J by 2 bases, with 16 bases left in between. The CDR3 spans 15 residues. The DNA for the CDR3 is TGTGCCAGCAGTCCAGGACAGAGACTCAACTATGGCTACACCTTC. This encodes CASSPGQRLNYGYTF.